This passage covers 30 T cell receptor beta chains from one sample sequenced in a study of B cell selection in AIRE deficiency. TCRdb keeps only in-frame clones here, not all; method: immunoSEQ multiplex PCR. The sample has 20,000 to 25,000 clones, 80% to 95% seen once. Sorted regulatory T cells were CD4-positive, CD25-high and CD127-low or negative. Material for sequencing was CD4+CD25+ Tregs sorted from PBMCs. The receptors originated from a human donor in good health.

This clone came up once. The chain joins TRBV4-1 to TRBJ1-5; 9 bases agree with TRBD1. The CDR3 consists of 18 residues. Germline V CDR1 and CDR2: MGHRA, YSYEKL. With 0 bases clipped from V and 3 bases from J, the junction kept 9 bases outside the gene matches. The CDR3 nucleotides are TGCGCCAGCAGCCAAGATAGGACAGGGGTAAAATTCAATCAGCCCCAGCATTTT. Its translation: CASSQDRTGVKFNQPQHF.

The V and J genes are TRBV5-1 and TRBJ1-4, with D perhaps TRBD1 (6 bases). Germline CDR1 reads SGHRS; CDR2 reads YFSETQ. Between the trimmed V and J ends, which lost 0 bases and 0 bases, there was a span of 9 bases. This CDR3 has 16 residues. Written as DNA, the CDR3 is TGCGCCAGCAGCTTGGTCAGGGGTGCAACTAATGAAAAACTGTTTTTT. This sequence encodes CASSLVRGATNEKLFF.

The chain joins TRBV6-4 to TRBJ2-7; tentatively, D is TRBD1 (6 bases). The ends were cut back, 6 bases at V and 6 bases at J, with 24 bases in the middle. The CDR3 spans 16 residues. Per germline, CDR1 MRHNA and CDR2 SNTAGT. As DNA, the CDR3 is TGTGCCAGCAGGGACCCGATACAGGGTAAGTGGGTCGAGCAGTACTTC. This gives the protein CASRDPIQGKWVEQYF.

The rearrangement uses TRBV2 and TRBJ2-7; D uncertain. The CDR3 length is 13 residues. CDR1 and CDR2 (germline): SNHLY, FYNNEI. The germline V and J ends were trimmed by 7 bases and 2 bases, with 12 bases remaining between them. The CDR3 reads CASITPGPYEQYF. In DNA form, the CDR3 reads TGTGCCAGCATCACCCCTGGACCCTACGAGCAGTACTTC.

This chain connects TRBV5-4 to TRBJ2-3; 9 positions agree with TRBD2. CDR1 SGHNT and CDR2 YYREEE come from the germline V gene (reference sequence). There are 16 residues in the CDR3. The trim removed 1 base at V and 0 bases at J, leaving 3 bases unmatched. CDR3 sequence reads: CASSLRLAASTDTQYF. In DNA, the CDR3 is TGTGCCAGCAGCTTGCGACTAGCGGCAAGCACAGATACGCAGTATTTT.

The chain has TRBV6-6 and TRBJ2-7; 10 nucleotides align to TRBD1. The CDR3 sequence is 16 residues long. Trimming at V came to 4 bases and at J to 1 base, leaving 7 bases not matched to a gene. Germline CDR1 is MNHNY and CDR2 is SVGAGI (reference sequence). The CDR3 sequence is CASSSGTGVMSYEQYF. The CDR3 nucleotides read TGTGCCAGCAGTTCCGGGACAGGGGTAATGTCCTACGAGCAGTACTTC.

This clone appeared a single time. The chain has TRBV29-1 and TRBJ2-1; possibly TRBD2 for D (5 bases). This CDR3 spans 13 amino acids. Germline values: CDR1 SQVTM, CDR2 ANQGSEA. V lost 4 bases to trimming and J lost 4 bases, with 11 bases between them. CDR3 loop: CSVGGQLYNEQFF. CDR3 bases: TGCAGCGTTGGCGGGCAGCTTTACAATGAGCAGTTCTTC.

V is TRBV11-2 and J is TRBJ2-3; D unclear. The germline V gene has CDR1 SGHAT and CDR2 FQNNGV. V lost 3 bases to trimming and J lost 0 bases, with 1 base between them. The CDR3 loop spans 12 amino acids. CDR3 sequence: CASSFSTDTQYF. CDR3 coding DNA: TGTGCCAGCAGCTTTAGCACAGATACGCAGTATTTT.

The chain couples TRBV11-2 to TRBJ2-1; TRBD2 is a possible D gene (5 bases). Trimming removed 2 bases at V and 2 bases at J, with 13 bases between. Germline values: CDR1 SGHAT, CDR2 FQNNGV. This CDR3 spans 16 amino acids. The CDR3 DNA reads as TGTGCCAGCAGCTTACGGCTAGCCCCCGCCTACAATGAGCAGTTCTTC. Translated: CASSLRLAPAYNEQFF. Supplemented by reference TRBV11-2 and TRBJ2-1, the full variable domain reads EAGVAQSPRYKIIEKRQSVAFWCNPISGHATLYWYQQILGQGPKLLIQFQNNGVVDDSQLPKDRFSAERLKGVDSTLKIQPAKLEDSAVYLCASSLRLAPAYNEQFFGPGTRLTVL.

The chain couples TRBV9 to TRBJ2-6, with D hard to call. The CDR3 contains 15 residues. Trimming shortened V by 0 bases and J by 1 base, and 5 bases separated the two germline ends. CDR1 is SGDLS, CDR2 YYNGEE, per germline. The CDR3 DNA sequence: TGTGCCAGCAGCGTAGTTGGGTCTGGGGCCAACGTCCTGACTTTC. Its translation is CASSVVGSGANVLTF.

The genes are TRBV5-6 and TRBJ2-1; tentatively, D is TRBD1 (5 bases). This CDR3 region has 16 residues. Deletions cut 1 base from V and 3 bases from J, with 14 bases between. In germline, CDR1 is SGHDT, CDR2 YYEEEE. This chain's CDR3 is CASSLRQFYFYNEQFF. CDR3 bases: TGTGCCAGCAGCTTGAGACAGTTTTACTTCTACAATGAGCAGTTCTTC.

The genes are TRBV15 and TRBJ2-2; 10 positions agree with TRBD2. The CDR3 contains 16 residues. V gave up 1 base and J gave up 7 bases; unmatched junction bases: 6. CDR1 and CDR2 from the germline V gene are LNHNV and YYDKDF (reference sequence). The CDR3 DNA is TGTGCCACCAGCAGAGCTCTTCTAGCGGGAGTCGGGGAGCTGTTTTTT. Protein product: CATSRALLAGVGELFF.

The chain employs TRBV2 and TRBJ1-2, with a tentative D call TRBD1 (5 bases). Germline V gene lookup returns CDR1 SNHLY and CDR2 FYNNEI. V gave up 4 bases and J gave up 5 bases, with 11 bases separating them. The length of the CDR3 is 13 residues. CDR3 in DNA: TGTGCCAGCAGTGGCAGGGTGCGTTATGGCTACACCTTC. Amino acids: CASSGRVRYGYTF.

The genes are TRBV5-1 and TRBJ1-6; D unclear. Germline loops: CDR1 SGHRS, CDR2 YFSETQ. The length of the CDR3 is 14 residues. Trimming removed 4 bases at V and 14 bases at J, with 19 bases between. CDR3: CASSTEMGSWALHF. Written as DNA, the CDR3 is TGCGCCAGCAGCACAGAGATGGGGTCATGGGCCCTCCACTTT.

The chain is built from TRBV6-1 and TRBJ2-2, with D possibly being TRBD2 (6 bases). Germline CDR1 is MNHNS and CDR2 is SASEGT. Trimming took off 2 bases at V and 5 bases at J, with 15 bases between the two ends. The CDR3 spans 16 residues. CDR3 DNA: TGTGCCAGCAGTGAACACGGGCAGGGAGGTACCGGGGAGCTGTTTTTT. This gives the protein CASSEHGQGGTGELFF.

V and J are TRBV5-1 and TRBJ2-5; D gene unclear. V lost 0 bases to trimming and J lost 5 bases, with 8 bases between them. The CDR3 contains 13 residues. Germline assignment: CDR1 SGHRS and CDR2 YFSETQ. CDR3 region: CASSLVQRETQYF. In nucleotides, the CDR3 is TGCGCCAGCAGCTTGGTCCAGAGGGAGACCCAGTACTTC. The variable domain in full, completed from reference TRBV5-1 and TRBJ2-5, reads KAGVTQTPRYLIKTRGQQVTLSCSPISGHRSVSWYQQTPGQGLQFLFEYFSETQRNKGNFPGRFSGRQFSNSRSEMNVSTLELGDSALYLCASSLVQRETQYFGPGTRLLVL.

This chain joins TRBV5-1 and TRBJ1-1, with 7 positions matching TRBD1. The germline CDR1 and CDR2 sequences are SGHRS and YFSETQ. J lost 11 bases, V lost 0 bases, and 4 bases had no gene match. The CDR3 is 12 amino acids. Written as DNA, the CDR3 is TGCGCCAGCAGCTTGGGGCAGGGGGAGGCTTTCTTT. This encodes CASSLGQGEAFF.

The genes are TRBV19 and TRBJ2-7, with 8 bases aligning to TRBD2. The trim removed 6 bases at V and 7 bases at J, leaving 8 bases unmatched. The CDR3 has 13 amino acids. Germline CDR1 and CDR2: LNHDA and SQIVND (reference sequence). The CDR3 bases are TGTGCCAGTAGATTTGCGGGAGGCGGAGAGCAGTACTTC. It encodes CASRFAGGGEQYF.

This clone was detected only a few times. This chain links TRBV19 with TRBJ2-7, with 12 bases matching TRBD1. CDR1 and CDR2 (germline): LNHDA, SQIVND (reference sequence). There are 15 residues in the CDR3. Trimming took 3 bases from V and 4 from J; bases not matched to a gene: 4. The CDR3 DNA reads TGTGCCAGTAGTATCTCGGGACAGGGGGCTTACGAGCAGTACTTC. Its protein is CASSISGQGAYEQYF.

The sample holds one count of this clone. The rearrangement uses TRBV27 and TRBJ1-4, with D maybe TRBD1 (5 bases). Trimming shortened V by 0 bases and J by 7 bases, and 9 bases separated the two germline ends. The CDR3 totals 14 residues. Germline CDR1 MNHEY, CDR2 SMNVEV (reference sequence). The CDR3 nucleotides read TGTGCCAGCAGTTTATCCCGGGGCCCTGAAAAACTGTTTTTT. This codes for CASSLSRGPEKLFF. The full variable domain, with the rest looked up from reference TRBV27 and TRBJ1-4, is EAQVTQNPRYLITVTGKKLTVTCSQNMNHEYMSWYRQDPGLGLRQIYYSMNVEVTDKGDVPEGYKVSRKEKRNFPLILESPSPNQTSLYFCASSLSRGPEKLFFGSGTQLSVL.

The chain has TRBV7-9 and TRBJ2-7; no clear D. Germline lookup yields CDR1 SEHNR and CDR2 FQNEAQ (reference sequence). Trimming shortened V by 5 bases and J by 2 bases, and 7 bases separated the two germline ends. This CDR3 comprises 12 residues. The CDR3 sequence is CASSPRPYEQYF. In nucleotides, the CDR3 is TGTGCCAGCAGCCCGAGGCCCTACGAGCAGTACTTC.

V usage is TRBV7-9 and J usage is TRBJ1-6; D may be TRBD1 (6 bases). With 5 bases removed from V and 9 bases from J, the gap between germline ends came to 14 bases. This CDR3 is 14 amino acids long. Germline CDR1 and CDR2: SEHNR and FQNEAQ (reference sequence). This CDR3 reads CASSNREWGSPLHF. Written as DNA, the CDR3 is TGTGCCAGCAGCAACAGGGAATGGGGTTCACCCCTCCACTTT. Complete variable domain (other parts from reference TRBV7-9 and TRBJ1-6): DTGVSQNPRHKITKRGQNVTFRCDPISEHNRLYWYRQTLGQGPEFLTYFQNEAQLEKSRLLSDRFSAERPKGSFSTLEIQRTEQGDSAMYLCASSNREWGSPLHFGNGTRLTVT.

This chain links TRBV11-2 with TRBJ2-1, with D possibly being TRBD1 (6 bases). CDR3 size: 15 residues. V was pared by 2 bases and J by 7 bases, with 15 bases between. In germline, CDR1 is SGHAT, CDR2 FQNNGV. This chain's CDR3 is CASSLWASRGNEQFF. Here the CDR3 DNA reads TGTGCCAGCAGCTTATGGGCTAGCAGGGGAAATGAGCAGTTCTTC. The complete variable domain, with remaining parts taken from reference TRBV11-2 and TRBJ2-1, reads EAGVAQSPRYKIIEKRQSVAFWCNPISGHATLYWYQQILGQGPKLLIQFQNNGVVDDSQLPKDRFSAERLKGVDSTLKIQPAKLEDSAVYLCASSLWASRGNEQFFGPGTRLTVL.

The chain recombines TRBV9 with TRBJ2-1, with 7 bases matching TRBD1. V gave up 4 bases and J gave up 3 bases; unmatched junction bases: 4. There are 14 residues in the CDR3. Germline lookup yields CDR1 SGDLS and CDR2 YYNGEE. The CDR3 nucleotides read TGTGCCAGCAGCCCCGGGACAGTCTACAATGAGCAGTTCTTC. It codes for CASSPGTVYNEQFF. The full variable domain, rest sourced from reference TRBV9 and TRBJ2-1, is DSGVTQTPKHLITATGQRVTLRCSPRSGDLSVYWYQQSLDQGLQFLIQYYNGEERAKGNILERFSAQQFPDLHSELNLSSLELGDSALYFCASSPGTVYNEQFFGPGTRLTVL.

This chain connects TRBV6-5 to TRBJ2-1, with 16 positions matching TRBD2. This CDR3 contains 15 residues. V dropped 5 bases and J dropped 7; count of bases not matched to a gene: 2. Germline lookup yields CDR1 MNHEY and CDR2 SVGAGI. CDR3 sequence (DNA): TGTGCCAGCAGTGGGACTAGCGGGAGGGTGAATGAGCAGTTCTTC. It specifies CASSGTSGRVNEQFF.

The V and J genes are TRBV4-1 and TRBJ2-6; 8 bases line up with TRBD1. J lost 0 bases, V lost 4 bases, and 8 bases had no gene match. Germline V gene lookup returns CDR1 MGHRA and CDR2 YSYEKL. The CDR3 contains 18 residues. The CDR3 protein is CASSLLGQGHSGANVLTF. The CDR3 DNA reads TGCGCCAGCAGCCTGCTAGGACAGGGTCACTCTGGGGCCAACGTCCTGACTTTC.

This clone was counted once. The rearrangement links TRBV10-3 to TRBJ1-6; D uncertain. Germline CDR1 ENHRY, CDR2 SYGVKD. This CDR3 has 14 amino acids. The V end lost 4 bases, the J end lost 8 bases, and 12 bases lay between the germline ends. The CDR3 sequence: CAISGGGFDSPLHF. In DNA form, the CDR3 reads TGTGCCATCAGTGGGGGAGGGTTTGATTCACCCCTCCACTTT.

J is TRBJ1-5 and V is TRBV6-7; D gene unclear. TRBV6-7 is noted as an ORF with a role that remains uncertain. The CDR3 has 14 residues. Trimming pared 5 bases from V and 2 bases from J, leaving 10 bases between. The CDR3 region has the DNA TGTGCCAGCAGTCTCGTACGGGGCAATCAGCCCCAGCATTTT. Its translation: CASSLVRGNQPQHF.

The chain links TRBV4-1 to TRBJ1-2; D not resolved. The CDR3 covers 15 residues. The germline V gene encodes CDR1 MGHRA and CDR2 YSYEKL. V lost 1 base, J lost 3 bases, and 12 bases lay in between. CDR3 protein: CASSQVTRADYGYTF. The CDR3 coding sequence is TGCGCCAGCAGCCAAGTAACGAGGGCGGACTATGGCTACACCTTC.

This rearrangement joins TRBV28 to TRBJ2-3; TRBD1 agrees at 10 bases. J was trimmed by 1 base and V by 5 bases; bases with no gene match: 3. Germline V lookup: CDR1 MDHEN, CDR2 SYDVKM. The CDR3 loop spans 15 amino acids. This CDR3 reads CASSAGTGGTDTQYF. CDR3 coding DNA: TGTGCCAGCAGTGCCGGGACAGGGGGCACAGATACGCAGTATTTT.